Below are 3 T cell receptor beta chains sequenced from a single sample in a study of beta chain features in type 1 diabetes. Sequenced material consisted of expressed TCRB transcripts (all of the isolated RNA was reverse transcribed). Measured with immunoSEQ multiplex PCR; TCRdb has only the in-frame clones, and not every one. Among hundreds of thousands of clones listed, about an eighth were seen once. Findings of the study overall: Researchers report that Type 1 diabetes patients had moderately but significantly shorter TCRB CDR3s across all four CD4+ subsets.

Antigens for these TCRs are unknown. Sequencing was carried out using naive CD4+ T cells from blood. All receptors derive from a man younger than 30 with type 1 diabetes.

This chain joins TRBV7-2 and TRBJ2-1, with TRBD2 matching 9 bases. The CDR3 loop spans 18 amino acids. The germline gives CDR1 SGHTA, CDR2 FQGNSA. V trimming: 1 base; J trimming: 8 bases; junction bases outside the gene matches: 15. The CDR3: CASSLVGGLAGLSDEQFF. DNA of the CDR3: TGTGCCAGCAGCTTAGTCGGTGGGCTAGCGGGGCTATCGGATGAGCAGTTCTTC.

This clone was observed a handful of times. The CDR3 DNA follows: TGTGCCAGCAGTCCCTTCCCCAGACAGGGTACTACCTACAATGAGCAGTTCTTC. The encoded protein is CASSPFPRQGTTYNEQFF. This chain uses TRBV27 with TRBJ2-1; TRBD1 matches at 7 bases. In germline, CDR1 is MNHEY, CDR2 SMNVEV (reference sequence). The CDR3 is 18 residues long. The V gene end was trimmed by 5 bases and the J gene end by 2 bases; junction bases not matched to a gene: 15.

On this clone itself: The sample carries other DNA sequences with the same CDR3. The chain uses TRBV29-1 and TRBJ2-1, with D maybe TRBD1 (6 bases). This CDR3 contains 12 residues. Looked up from germline, CDR1 is SQVTM and CDR2 is ANQGSEA. The ends were cut back, 4 bases at V and 6 bases at J, with 10 bases in the middle. CDR3 DNA: TGCAGCGTTGGGGGGCTCTCCAATGAGCAGTTCTTC. Protein product: CSVGGLSNEQFF.